This TCR beta chain was sequenced during a study of naive and memory T cell subsets. Remarks on this clonotype: The antigen remains unidentified.

General study results and limits: TCR counts from RNA may reflect activation-linked expression changes. Naive repertoires, especially CD8, held a few larger clonotypes, possibly memory cells re-expressing CD45RA.

Both TRBC1 and TRBC2 were covered by a beta constant-region primer of two equimolar oligonucleotides. Four rounds of PCR amplified the ligated cDNA using nested alpha and beta constant-region primers plus SP2. One entry per CDR3 protein, called by TCRdb with MiXCR from the UMI-ligation and nested PCR reads. The repertoire holds 85,000 to 130,000 distinct CDR3 sequences, 13% to 15% seen once, with around 2.7% in the top ten. CMV status came from CD4+ T cell IFNgamma after overnight CMV lysate stimulation of fresh PBMCs. V lost 6 bases to trimming and J lost 4 bases, with 16 bases between them. CDR1 is SQVTM and CDR2 is ANQGSEA in the germline V gene. CDR3 size: 14 residues.

The TCR originated in a human donor in good health. What was sequenced was naive CD8+ T cells from blood. This chain connects TRBV29-1 to TRBJ2-1, with D tentatively TRBD1 or TRBD2 (5 bases each). The CDR3: CSVRDPGAYNEQFF. The CDR3 nucleotides are TGCAGCGTCCGGGACCCCGGGGCATACAATGAGCAGTTCTTC.